The clone carrying this T cell receptor (beta chain) appeared many times. Its antigen is not known. V was shortened by 6 bases and J by 7 bases, with 16 bases between the two germline ends. Germline V CDR1 and CDR2: SQVTM, ANQGSEA. CDR3 size: 13 residues. Using a J-beta primer mix together with a sample-barcoded 5' primer, a second PCR was run for roughly 7 to 12 cycles. Carrying 12 random nucleotides, a template-switch adaptor labeled each individual cDNA molecule. One entry per CDR3 protein, called by TCRdb with MiXCR from the 5' RACE reads. The data hold roughly 930,000 distinct CDR3 sequences, with approximately 49% observed a single time. This record comes from a study of blood T cells in healthy people across ages. Study conclusions and caveats: Measured against age, TCR beta diversity per million T cells decreased in a roughly linear manner.

V usage is TRBV29-1 and J usage is TRBJ1-5, with a weak D call TRBD1 (5 bases). This TCR was sampled from a man aged 25-40 years in good health. What was sequenced was blood. The CDR3: CSVAPGGKQPQHF. DNA for the CDR3: TGCAGCGTGGCCCCTGGGGGGAAACAGCCCCAGCATTTT.